This paragraph covers one TCR beta chain sequence. Methods used by the authors: Quantification of nucleated cells was approximated via reference gene primer amplification. TCRdb's table, derived via immunoSEQ multiplex PCR, lists solely in-frame clones and lacks some. D and trimming come from the DNA, and the V and J calls and clone size come from that table. The sample records 110,000 to 150,000 clones, roughly 90% being singletons. The data derive from a study of blood T cell repertoires in COVID-19. This sequence was found in a man aged 45-65 years with active or convalescent COVID-19. The sequenced sample consisted of peripheral blood.

The CDR3 loop is CASSSFGRGYSPLHF. CDR3 sequence (DNA): TGTGCCAGCAGTTCGTTCGGCCGGGGGTACTCACCCCTCCACTTT. This sequence joins TRBV6-2 or TRBV6-3 and TRBJ1-6, with D possibly matching TRBD1 (5 bases). Trimming shortened V by 4 bases and J by 10 bases, and 17 bases separated the two germline ends. Germline V gene lookup returns CDR1 MNHEY and CDR2 SVGEGT. This CDR3 region has 15 residues.